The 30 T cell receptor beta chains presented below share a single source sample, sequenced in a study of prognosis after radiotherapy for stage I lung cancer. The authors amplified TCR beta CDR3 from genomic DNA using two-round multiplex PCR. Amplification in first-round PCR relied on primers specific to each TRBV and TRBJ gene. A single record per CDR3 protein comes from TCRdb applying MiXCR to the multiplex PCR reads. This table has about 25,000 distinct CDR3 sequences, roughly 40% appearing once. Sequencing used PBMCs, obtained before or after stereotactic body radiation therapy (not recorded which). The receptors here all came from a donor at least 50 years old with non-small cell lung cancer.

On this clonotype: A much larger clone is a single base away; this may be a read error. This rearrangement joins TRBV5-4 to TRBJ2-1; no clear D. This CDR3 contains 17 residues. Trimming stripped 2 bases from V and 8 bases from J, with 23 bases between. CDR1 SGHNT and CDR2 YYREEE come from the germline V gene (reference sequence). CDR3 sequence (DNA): TGTGCCAGCAGCTTATATGGTCTAGTGTGGAACCGGGATGAGCAGTTCTTC. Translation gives CASSLYGLVWNRDEQFF.

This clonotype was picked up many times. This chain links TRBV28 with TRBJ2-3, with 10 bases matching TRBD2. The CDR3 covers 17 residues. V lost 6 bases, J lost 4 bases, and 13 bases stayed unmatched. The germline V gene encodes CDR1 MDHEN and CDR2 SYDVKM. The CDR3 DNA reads TGTGCCAGCAGGCCATCTAGCGGGAGTTTTACGCCAGATACGCAGTATTTT. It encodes CASRPSSGSFTPDTQYF.

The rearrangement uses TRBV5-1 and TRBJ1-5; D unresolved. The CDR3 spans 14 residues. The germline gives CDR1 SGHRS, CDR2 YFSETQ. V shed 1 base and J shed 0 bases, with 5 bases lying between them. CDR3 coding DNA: TGCGCCAGCAGCTTGAGTGGTAGCAATCAGCCCCAGCATTTT. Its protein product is CASSLSGSNQPQHF.

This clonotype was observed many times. DNA for the CDR3: TGCAGTGCTCCTAGGGACAGGGTGATGAATGAGCAGTTCTTC. The encoded protein is CSAPRDRVMNEQFF. The V and J genes are TRBV20-1 and TRBJ2-1, with 9 bases fitting TRBD1. Unmatched junction bases numbered 9, after V lost 5 bases and J lost 7 bases. The CDR3 extends over 14 amino acids. CDR1 is DFQATT, CDR2 SNEGSKA, per germline (reference sequence).

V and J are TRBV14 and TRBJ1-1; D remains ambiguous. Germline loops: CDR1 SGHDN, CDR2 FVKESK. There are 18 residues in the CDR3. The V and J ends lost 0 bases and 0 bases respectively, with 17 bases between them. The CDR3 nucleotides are TGTGCCAGCAGCCAAGATATACGCCCCGTCGATATGAACACTGAAGCTTTCTTT. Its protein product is CASSQDIRPVDMNTEAFF. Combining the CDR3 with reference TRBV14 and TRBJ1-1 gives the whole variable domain EAGVTQFPSHSVIEKGQTVTLRCDPISGHDNLYWYRRVMGKEIKFLLHFVKESKQDESGMPNNRFLAERTGGTYSTLKVQPAELEDSGVYFCASSQDIRPVDMNTEAFFGQGTRLTVV.

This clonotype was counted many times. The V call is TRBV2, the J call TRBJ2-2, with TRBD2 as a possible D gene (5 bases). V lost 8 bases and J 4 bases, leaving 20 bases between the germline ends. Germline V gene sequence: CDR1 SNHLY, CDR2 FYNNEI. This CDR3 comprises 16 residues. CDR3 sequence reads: CASSLEAVLSTGELFF. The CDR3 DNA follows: TGTGCCAGCTCCCTGGAGGCGGTTCTGAGCACCGGGGAGCTGTTTTTT.

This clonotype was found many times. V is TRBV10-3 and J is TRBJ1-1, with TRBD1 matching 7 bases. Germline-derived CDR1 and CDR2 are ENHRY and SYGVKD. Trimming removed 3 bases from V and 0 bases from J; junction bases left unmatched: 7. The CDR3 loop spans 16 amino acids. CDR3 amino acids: CAISEPDRDMNTEAFF. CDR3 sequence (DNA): TGTGCCATCAGTGAACCCGACAGGGACATGAACACTGAAGCTTTCTTT.

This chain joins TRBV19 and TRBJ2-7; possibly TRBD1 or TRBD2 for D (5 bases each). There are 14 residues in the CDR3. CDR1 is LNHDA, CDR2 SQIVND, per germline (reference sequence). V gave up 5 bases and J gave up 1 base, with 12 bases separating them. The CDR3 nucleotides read TGTGCCAGTAGTTGGGCTTGGGGGTCCTACGAGCAGTACTTC. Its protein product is CASSWAWGSYEQYF.

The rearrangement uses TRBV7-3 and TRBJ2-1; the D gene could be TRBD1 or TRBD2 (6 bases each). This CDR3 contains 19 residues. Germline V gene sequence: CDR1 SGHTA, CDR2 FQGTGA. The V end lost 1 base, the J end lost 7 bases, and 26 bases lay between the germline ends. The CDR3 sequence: CASSLNPGSPGGRFNEQFF. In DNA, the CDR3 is TGTGCCAGCAGCTTAAATCCCGGAAGCCCCGGGGGCCGGTTTAATGAGCAGTTCTTC.

CDR3 sequence reads: CSARERTGTGNTIYF. As DNA, the CDR3 is TGCAGTGCTAGAGAAAGGACAGGGACTGGAAACACCATATATTTT. This sequence joins TRBV20-1 and TRBJ1-3, with 8 positions matching TRBD1. The CDR3 loop spans 15 amino acids. CDR1 and CDR2 from the germline V gene are DFQATT and SNEGSKA (reference sequence). The junction had 3 bases not matched to a gene; V was cut back by 0 bases and J by 2 bases.

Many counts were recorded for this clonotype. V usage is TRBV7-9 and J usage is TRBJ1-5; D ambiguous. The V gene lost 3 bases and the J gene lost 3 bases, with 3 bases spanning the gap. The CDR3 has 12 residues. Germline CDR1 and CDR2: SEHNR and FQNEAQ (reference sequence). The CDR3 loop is CASSLNNQPQHF. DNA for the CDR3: TGTGCCAGCAGCTTGAACAATCAGCCCCAGCATTTT.

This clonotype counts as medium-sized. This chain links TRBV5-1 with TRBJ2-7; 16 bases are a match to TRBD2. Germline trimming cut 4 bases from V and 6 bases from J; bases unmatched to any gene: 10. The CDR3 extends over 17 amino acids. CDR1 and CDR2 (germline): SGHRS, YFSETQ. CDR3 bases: TGCGCCAGCAGCACGGGACTAGCGGGAGGGGGTTTTTTCGAGCAGTACTTC. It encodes CASSTGLAGGGFFEQYF. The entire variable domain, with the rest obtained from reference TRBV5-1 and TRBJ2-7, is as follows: KAGVTQTPRYLIKTRGQQVTLSCSPISGHRSVSWYQQTPGQGLQFLFEYFSETQRNKGNFPGRFSGRQFSNSRSEMNVSTLELGDSALYLCASSTGLAGGGFFEQYFGPGTRLTVT.

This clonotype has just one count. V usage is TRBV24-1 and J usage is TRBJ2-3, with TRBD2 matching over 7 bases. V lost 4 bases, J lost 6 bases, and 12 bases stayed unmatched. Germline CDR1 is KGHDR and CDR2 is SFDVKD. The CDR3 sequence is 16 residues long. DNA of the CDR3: TGTGCCACCAGTGACACGTCTGGGGGGGTACCTGATACGCAGTATTTT. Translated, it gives CATSDTSGGVPDTQYF.

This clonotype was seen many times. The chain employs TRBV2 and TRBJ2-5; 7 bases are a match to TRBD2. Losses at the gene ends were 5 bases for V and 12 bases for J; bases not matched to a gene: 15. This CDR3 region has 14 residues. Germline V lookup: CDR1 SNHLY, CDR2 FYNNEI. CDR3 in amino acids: CASSPGRRERFEYF. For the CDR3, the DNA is TGTGCCAGCAGTCCCGGGAGGCGGGAGAGGTTTGAGTACTTC.

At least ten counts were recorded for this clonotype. The CDR3 spells CASSLGRELDTEAFF. The DNA of the CDR3 is TGTGCCAGCAGCTTGGGTCGGGAATTGGACACTGAAGCTTTCTTT. The chain couples TRBV5-6 to TRBJ1-1, with no clear D. From germline, CDR1 is SGHDT and CDR2 YYEEEE. Trimming left V 0 bases short and J 3 bases short, with 12 bases between. This CDR3 is built from 15 residues. The full variable domain, rest sourced from reference TRBV5-6 and TRBJ1-1, is DAGVTQSPTHLIKTRGQQVTLRCSPKSGHDTVSWYQQALGQGPQFIFQYYEEEERQRGNFPDRFSGHQFPNYSSELNVNALLLGDSALYLCASSLGRELDTEAFFGQGTRLTVV.

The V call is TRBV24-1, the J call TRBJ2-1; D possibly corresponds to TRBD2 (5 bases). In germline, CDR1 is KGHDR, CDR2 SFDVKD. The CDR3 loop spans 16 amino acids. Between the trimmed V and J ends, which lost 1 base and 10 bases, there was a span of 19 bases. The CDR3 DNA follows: TGTGCCACCAGTGATTTTTTCGGGGAGTGGCAACCAGAGCAGTTCTTC. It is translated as CATSDFFGEWQPEQFF.

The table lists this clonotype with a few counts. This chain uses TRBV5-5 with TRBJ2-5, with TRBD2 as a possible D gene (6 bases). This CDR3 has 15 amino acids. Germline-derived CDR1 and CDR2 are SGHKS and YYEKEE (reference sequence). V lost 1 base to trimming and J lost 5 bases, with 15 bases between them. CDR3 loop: CASSLHGGRLETQYF. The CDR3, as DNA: TGTGCCAGCAGCTTGCATGGAGGGCGACTTGAGACCCAGTACTTC.

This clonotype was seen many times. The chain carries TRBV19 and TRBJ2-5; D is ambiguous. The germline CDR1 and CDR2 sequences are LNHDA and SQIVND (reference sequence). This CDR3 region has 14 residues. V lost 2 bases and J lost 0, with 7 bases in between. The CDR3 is CASSISRDQETQYF. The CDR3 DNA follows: TGTGCCAGTAGTATAAGCCGGGACCAAGAGACCCAGTACTTC.

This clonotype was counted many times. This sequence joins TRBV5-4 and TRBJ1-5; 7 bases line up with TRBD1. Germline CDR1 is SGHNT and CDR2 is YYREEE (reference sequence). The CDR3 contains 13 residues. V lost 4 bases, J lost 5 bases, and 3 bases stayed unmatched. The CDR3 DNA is TGTGCCAGCAGCCTACAGGGGTATCAGCCCCAGCATTTT. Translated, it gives CASSLQGYQPQHF.

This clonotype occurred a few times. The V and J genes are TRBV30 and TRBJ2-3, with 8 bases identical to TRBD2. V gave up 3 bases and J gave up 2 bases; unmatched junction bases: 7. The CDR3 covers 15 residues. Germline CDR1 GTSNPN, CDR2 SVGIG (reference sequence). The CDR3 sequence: CAWSISGGSTDTQYF. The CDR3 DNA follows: TGTGCCTGGAGCATCAGCGGGGGATCCACAGATACGCAGTATTTT.

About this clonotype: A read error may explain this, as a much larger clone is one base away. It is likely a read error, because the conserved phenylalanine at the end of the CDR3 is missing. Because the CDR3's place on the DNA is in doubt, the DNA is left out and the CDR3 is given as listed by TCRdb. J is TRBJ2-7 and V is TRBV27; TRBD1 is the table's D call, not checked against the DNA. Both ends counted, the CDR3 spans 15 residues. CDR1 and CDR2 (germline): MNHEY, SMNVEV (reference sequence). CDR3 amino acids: CASSLRGGTAYEHYS.

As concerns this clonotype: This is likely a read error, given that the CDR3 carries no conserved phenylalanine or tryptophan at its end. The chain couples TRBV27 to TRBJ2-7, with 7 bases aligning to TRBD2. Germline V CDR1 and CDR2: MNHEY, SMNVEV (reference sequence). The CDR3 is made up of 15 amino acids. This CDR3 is CANSLSPSGYYEQYI. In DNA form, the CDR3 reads TGTGCCAACAGTTTATCTCCTAGCGGTTACTACGAGCAGTACATC.

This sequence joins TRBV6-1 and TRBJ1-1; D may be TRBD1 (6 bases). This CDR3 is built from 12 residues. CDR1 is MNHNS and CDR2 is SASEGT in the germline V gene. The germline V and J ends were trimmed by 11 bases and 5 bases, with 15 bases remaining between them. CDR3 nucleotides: TGTGCCGGCTCTAAGAGGGGGACTGAAGCTTTCTTT. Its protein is CAGSKRGTEAFF.

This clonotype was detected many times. The CDR3 region is CASATGNSYEQYF. The CDR3 DNA sequence: TGTGCCAGCGCTACCGGGAACTCCTACGAGCAGTACTTC. V and J are TRBV28 and TRBJ2-7; D might be TRBD2 (5 bases). The germline gives CDR1 MDHEN, CDR2 SYDVKM. The V gene lost 8 bases and the J gene lost 0 bases, with 11 bases spanning the gap. The CDR3 has 13 residues.

In DNA, the CDR3 is TGTGCCAGCAGCCAAGTAGCAGCAGATACGCAGTATTTT. It translates to CASSQVAADTQYF. The chain recombines TRBV14 with TRBJ2-3; D not certain. V dropped 1 base and J dropped 4 bases, with 6 bases sitting between them. Per the germline V gene, CDR1 is SGHDN and CDR2 is FVKESK. This CDR3 has 13 residues. Filled out from reference TRBV14 and TRBJ2-3, the complete variable domain reads EAGVTQFPSHSVIEKGQTVTLRCDPISGHDNLYWYRRVMGKEIKFLLHFVKESKQDESGMPNNRFLAERTGGTYSTLKVQPAELEDSGVYFCASSQVAADTQYFGPGTRLTVL.

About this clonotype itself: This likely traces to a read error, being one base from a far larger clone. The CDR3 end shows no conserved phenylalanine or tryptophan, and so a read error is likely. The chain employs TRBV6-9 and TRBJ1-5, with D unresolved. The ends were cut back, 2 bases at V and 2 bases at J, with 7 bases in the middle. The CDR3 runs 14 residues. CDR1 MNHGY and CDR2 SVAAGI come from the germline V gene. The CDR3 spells CASSYRLGNQPQHS. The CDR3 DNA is TGTGCCAGCAGTTATAGGTTAGGCAATCAGCCCCAGCATTCT.

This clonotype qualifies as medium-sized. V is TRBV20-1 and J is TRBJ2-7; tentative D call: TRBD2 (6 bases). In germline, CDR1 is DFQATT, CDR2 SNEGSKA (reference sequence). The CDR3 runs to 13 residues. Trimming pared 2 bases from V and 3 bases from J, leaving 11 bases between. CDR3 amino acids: CSARPGLDYEQYF. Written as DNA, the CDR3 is TGCAGTGCTAGACCGGGACTGGACTACGAGCAGTACTTC.

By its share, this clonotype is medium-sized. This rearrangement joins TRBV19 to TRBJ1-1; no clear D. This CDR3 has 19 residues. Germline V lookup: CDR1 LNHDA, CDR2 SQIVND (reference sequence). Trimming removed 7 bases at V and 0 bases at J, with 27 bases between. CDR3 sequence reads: CASNSLDLGTGTMNTEAFF. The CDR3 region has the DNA TGTGCCAGTAACAGTTTAGACTTGGGAACCGGTACAATGAACACTGAAGCTTTCTTT.

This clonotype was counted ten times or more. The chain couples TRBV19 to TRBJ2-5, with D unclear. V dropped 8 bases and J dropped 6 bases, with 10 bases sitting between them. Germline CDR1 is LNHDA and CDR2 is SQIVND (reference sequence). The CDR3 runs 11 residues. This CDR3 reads CASSLGKTQYF. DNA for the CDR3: TGTGCCAGTTCACTGGGAAAGACCCAGTACTTC.

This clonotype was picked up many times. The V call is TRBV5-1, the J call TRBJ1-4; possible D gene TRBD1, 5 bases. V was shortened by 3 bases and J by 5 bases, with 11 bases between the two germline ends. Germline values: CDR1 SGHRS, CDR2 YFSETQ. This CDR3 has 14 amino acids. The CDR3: CASSSGGGNEKLFF. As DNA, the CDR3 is TGCGCCAGCAGCTCCGGGGGAGGGAATGAAAAACTGTTTTTT.